This T cell receptor (beta chain) appears in the sequencing data of a study of T cells in Graves' hyperthyroidism and ophthalmopathy. This clonotype has just a few counts. The V gene's germline CDR1 is MNHNS and CDR2 SASEGT. With V trimmed by 6 bases and J by 7 bases, 2 bases remained unmatched. The CDR3 contains 13 residues. The TCR beta CDR3 regions underwent amplification using RNA transcripts as the source. The primer set for the first-round RT-PCR of the TCR CDR3 was HTBI. TCRdb fed the multiplex PCR reads into MiXCR, producing one record per CDR3 protein. In the table there are approximately 400,000 distinct CDR3 sequences, around 15% of which are singletons.

This clonotype was sampled from a man in his forties or fifties with Graves' ophthalmopathy. Sequenced input: blood. V and J are TRBV6-1 and TRBJ2-1; 11 bases align to TRBD2. CDR3 sequence (DNA): TGTGCCAGCAGACTAGCGGGAGATAATGAGCAGTTCTTC. This codes for CASRLAGDNEQFF.